This passage covers 11 T cell receptor beta chains from one sample sequenced in a study of cytomegalovirus exposure and HLA in healthy donors. 13 Jbeta primers and 60 Vbeta primers were used for the PCR. The method was immunoSEQ multiplex PCR; TCRdb's version includes in-frame clones alone and lacks a portion of them. Here the sample spans about 150,000 clones, around four fifths being singletons. What was sequenced was PBMCs. Receptor source: a man aged 30 to 39 in good health.

In this sample, this clone turned up once. The chain is built from TRBV9 and TRBJ1-4, with D perhaps matching TRBD1 (5 bases). CDR3 length: 13 residues. Germline CDR1 is SGDLS and CDR2 is YYNGEE. The V and J ends lost 2 bases and 8 bases respectively, with 10 bases between them. DNA of the CDR3: TGTGCCAGCAGCGTCGGACATTCCGAAAAACTGTTTTTT. Translated, it gives CASSVGHSEKLFF.

The V gene is TRBV7-9, the J gene TRBJ2-2; D ambiguous. The V gene's germline CDR1 is SEHNR and CDR2 FQNEAQ (reference sequence). V was cut by 5 bases and J by 0 bases, with 13 bases left in between. This CDR3 has 16 amino acids. The CDR3 loop is CASSTNRDTNTGELFF. In DNA, the CDR3 is TGTGCCAGCAGCACGAACAGAGACACGAACACCGGGGAGCTGTTTTTT. Complete variable domain (other parts from reference TRBV7-9 and TRBJ2-2): DTGVSQNPRHKITKRGQNVTFRCDPISEHNRLYWYRQTLGQGPEFLTYFQNEAQLEKSRLLSDRFSAERPKGSFSTLEIQRTEQGDSAMYLCASSTNRDTNTGELFFGEGSRLTVL.

This chain uses TRBV5-1 with TRBJ1-1; D unresolved. CDR1 and CDR2 from the germline V gene are SGHRS and YFSETQ. CDR3 length equals 15 residues. The V end was cut by 1 base, the J end by 5 bases, with 15 bases between. The CDR3 region is CASSLREGSLTEAFF. The CDR3 coding sequence is TGCGCCAGCAGCTTGCGGGAGGGAAGTTTGACTGAAGCTTTCTTT.

Comment on this clone: At one end, the junction sequence differs from germline, possibly due to a read error. The chain has TRBV7-9 and TRBJ2-4; 10 bases fit TRBD2. Looked up from germline, CDR1 is SEHNR and CDR2 is FQNEAQ (reference sequence). The CDR3 runs 15 residues. This CDR3 reads CSSSLAGVVKNIQYF. The CDR3 nucleotides read TGTTCCAGCAGCCTAGCGGGAGTGGTCAAAAACATTCAGTACTTC.

This clone came up once. The chain couples TRBV1 to TRBJ2-1; the table assigns TRBD2, which was not confirmed against the DNA. TRBV1 is labeled a pseudogene. CDR3 length equals 15 residues. For the CDR3, the DNA is TGCACCAGCAGCCCCCGACTAGCGGGAGACAATGAGCAGTTCTTC. Its translation: CTSSPRLAGDNEQFF.

The V gene is TRBV19, the J gene TRBJ1-5; TRBD1 aligns across 9 bases. Germline CDR1 reads LNHDA; CDR2 reads SQIVND (reference sequence). The CDR3 spans 13 residues. V lost 8 bases to trimming and J lost 9 bases; unmatched junction nucleotides: 8. Here the CDR3 DNA reads TGTGCCAGTGGTTCACAGGGGGCCTCGCCCCAGCATTTT. It encodes CASGSQGASPQHF.

This chain links TRBV6-5 with TRBJ2-7; possible D gene TRBD1, 6 bases. Germline V gene data show CDR1 as MNHEY and CDR2 as SVGAGI. V was shortened by 3 bases and J by 2 bases, with 17 bases between the two germline ends. This CDR3 is 16 amino acids long. The CDR3 DNA reads as TGTGCCAGCAGTTATTCAGGGGATTACAACCCCTACGAGCAGTACTTC. Translation: CASSYSGDYNPYEQYF.

This chain links TRBV6-5 with TRBJ1-5, with 8 bases that match TRBD1. The germline CDR1 and CDR2 sequences are MNHEY and SVGAGI. The trim removed 8 bases at V and 9 bases at J, leaving 3 bases unmatched. There are 11 residues in the CDR3. The CDR3 nucleotides are TGTGCCAGCTCACAGGGGGGGCCCCAGCATTTT. It is translated as CASSQGGPQHF.

V gene TRBV25-1 combines with J gene TRBJ2-7; TRBD1 agrees at 7 bases. CDR1 is MGHDK and CDR2 is SYGVNS in the germline V gene. The junction had 5 bases not matched to a gene; V was cut back by 6 bases and J by 3 bases. This CDR3 comprises 13 residues. Written as DNA, the CDR3 is TGTGCCAGCAGCCGACAGGGTCGCTACGAGCAGTACTTC. It specifies CASSRQGRYEQYF.

The J gene is TRBJ2-7, the V gene TRBV25-1, with D possibly matching TRBD1 (6 bases). This CDR3 region has 11 residues. Looked up from germline, CDR1 is MGHDK and CDR2 is SYGVNS. V shed 6 bases and J shed 6 bases, with 9 bases lying between them. CDR3 protein: CASSPDSEQYF. In DNA form, the CDR3 reads TGTGCCAGCAGCCCGGACAGCGAGCAGTACTTC.

The genes are TRBV19 and TRBJ2-3; 8 bases line up with TRBD1. Germline CDR1 and CDR2: LNHDA and SQIVND (reference sequence). The CDR3 is 16 amino acids. With V trimmed by 7 bases and J by 0 bases, 9 bases remained unmatched. CDR3 sequence reads: CASTRGQVPSTDTQYF. DNA for the CDR3: TGTGCCAGTACGAGGGGACAGGTTCCTAGCACAGATACGCAGTATTTT.